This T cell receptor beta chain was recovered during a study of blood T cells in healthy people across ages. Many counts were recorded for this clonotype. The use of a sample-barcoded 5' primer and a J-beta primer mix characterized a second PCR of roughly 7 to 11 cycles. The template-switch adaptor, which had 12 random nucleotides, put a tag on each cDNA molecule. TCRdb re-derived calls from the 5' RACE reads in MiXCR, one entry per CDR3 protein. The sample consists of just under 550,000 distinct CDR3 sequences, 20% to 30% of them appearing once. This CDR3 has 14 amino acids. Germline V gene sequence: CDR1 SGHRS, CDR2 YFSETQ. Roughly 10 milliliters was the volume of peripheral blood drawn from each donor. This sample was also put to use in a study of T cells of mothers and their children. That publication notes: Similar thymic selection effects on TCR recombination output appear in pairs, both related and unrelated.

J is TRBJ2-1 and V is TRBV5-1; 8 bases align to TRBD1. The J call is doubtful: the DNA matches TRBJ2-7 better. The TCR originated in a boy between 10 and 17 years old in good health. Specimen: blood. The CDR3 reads CASSYRGENYEQYF. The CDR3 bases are TGCGCCAGCAGCTACAGGGGGGAGAACTACGAGCAGTACTTC.